This T cell receptor beta chain is from a study of blood T cell repertoires in COVID-19 (dated by TCRdb to the early 2020s). At the level of the whole study: Collaborator samples came from the United States, Italy and Spain and covered acute and convalescent phases of COVID-19. The material from the prospective study consisted of cDNA or gDNA derived from T cells, B-cell-depleted T cells, or PBMCs. Subjects who had been exposed to COVID-19, were actively infected with it, or had recovered from it provided the deeply sampled blood TCRbeta repertoires that made up the dataset. The repertoires were released in a freely available public database intended as a resource for research on the immune response to SARS-CoV-2. The samples were drawn from two sources: the first 160 participants of the ongoing ImmuneRACE study, and over 950 subjects contributed by 6 global collaborators. Nearly every sample came with metadata listing a de-identified subject ID, COVID-19 status, age in years and sex. Where available, HLA class I and class II types were taken from metadata supplied by the sample provider and were not determined by assay-based typing.

Each collaborating institution followed its own protocols to collect whole blood in K2EDTA tubes. Collaborator samples were shipped for TCRbeta analysis as frozen whole blood, isolated PBMCs, or DNA extracted from either sample type. TCRbeta CDR3 regions were amplified from genomic DNA by means of the immunoSEQ Assay, a bias-controlled multiplex PCR. From the authors' description of their analysis: The number of nucleated cells in each sample was estimated from the amplification of reference gene primers within the assay. To quantify the absolute abundance of each unique TCRbeta CDR3 rearrangement, sequence reads were collapsed and filtered. Productive Simpson clonality was computed per sample as the square root of Simpson's diversity index over productive rearrangements. TCRdb's version of the immuneACCESS table is confined to in-frame rearrangements and falls short of the full clone set. An unresolved V gene accounts for under half of the shortfall where checked; the remainder is of unknown origin. V, J and clone size derive from that table, while D and trimming were established from the DNA sequence. The table for this sample lists roughly 300,000 clones; 80% to 90% of them were counted only once. The ten most abundant clones make up 0.95% to 1.5% of the sample.

Germline trimming: 2 bases from V, 4 bases from J; junction bases outside gene matches: 6. Including the terminal cysteine and phenylalanine, the CDR3 comprises 15 residues. Of all the DNA, just the CDR3 is kept, 45 bases in frame from base 1. CDR1 and CDR2, looked up from the germline V gene, are SGHDT and YYEEEE. Concerning this clone itself: Its recognized antigen is unknown. No base-level quality is on record; no much larger clone is a single base apart.

Points the paper makes about the study in general: The quantity of clinical and demographic metadata differed by source and by participant and was supplied without curation.

This clonotype was obtained from a woman aged 50 to 65 with acute or convalescent COVID-19. Sequenced sample: peripheral blood. The sequence is built from TRBV5-6 and TRBJ1-1, and 9 junction bases match TRBD1. For the CDR3, the sequence is CASSLGTGIGTEAFF. The DNA sequence reads TGTGCCAGCAGCTTAGGGACAGGGATAGGCACTGAAGCTTTCTTT.